One T cell receptor (beta chain) is described in this entry. This table comes from immunoSEQ multiplex PCR, and its TCRdb copy is limited to in-frame clones, with some not included. This sample yields about 160,000 clones, of which approximately 85% are seen a single time; 5.4% belongs to the top ten. This CDR3 spans 13 amino acids. Germline CDR1 and CDR2: GTSNPN and SVGIG (reference sequence). Trimming shortened V by 4 bases and J by 4 bases, and 13 bases separated the two germline ends. The sample belongs to a study of blood T cell repertoires in COVID-19. The rearrangement links TRBV30 to TRBJ2-5, with no clear D. The sequence derives from a woman in her forties or fifties with COVID-19, enrolled during active disease. Sequencing input: peripheral blood. The CDR3, as DNA: TGTGCCTGGATGTCGCGGCTCTTAGAGACCCAGTACTTC. The encoded protein is CAWMSRLLETQYF.